This T cell receptor (beta chain) is from a study of CXCR3-negative and CXCR3-positive naive CD8 T cells. Broader study findings: The level of CXCR3 expression partially decreased after cryopreservation; the majority of assays used fresh PBMCs. Relative to CXCR3-negative naive cells, CXCR3-positive naive cells had more hydrophobic TRB CDR3s. Memory CD8+ cells showed much lower diversity, while both naive subsets were comparably high.

To note about this clonotype: Its target is unknown.

The libraries of TRB cDNA were constructed through 5' RACE using UMI labels. TCRdb reanalyzed the 5' RACE reads, giving one entry per CDR3 protein sequence and no DNA. There are about 130,000 distinct CDR3 sequences in the sample, with approximately 0.29% held by the top ten. The germline V gene encodes CDR1 DFQATT and CDR2 SNEGSKA (reference sequence). The CDR3 is made up of 15 amino acids. A CD45RO-CCR7+CD27+CD95- profile was what naive CD8+ T cells displayed. The receptor's source is a human donor in good health. Some clones in this sample may be carry-over from other donors' samples. Sequencing was done on a sample of naive CXCR3- CD8+ T cells from blood. Subset here: CD45RO-CCR7+CD27+CD95- naive CD8+ T cells lacking CXCR3 (TNR3-). This sequence joins TRBV20-1 and TRBJ2-1; there is no DNA to check the TCRdb D call of TRBD1. CDR3 in amino acids: CSARDPQGAYNEQFF.